The rows below give T cell receptor beta chains drawn from one sample of a study of OX40 agonist ivuxolimab in advanced cancers. The method was immunoSEQ multiplex PCR; TCRdb's version includes in-frame clones alone and lacks a portion of them. The profile shows under 85,000 clones, 70% to 90% of them singletons. The material sequenced was CD4+ or CD8+ T cells sorted from blood, taken in a trial of the OX40 agonist ivuxolimab. All receptors derive from an adult with an advanced solid tumor such as melanoma, head and neck, liver or kidney cancer. Each CDR3 is given with its conserved first and last residue. The D gene is left open where the match is weak. Not every row has a clone size; where given, it reads once, few, many or a size class.

v_gene: TRBV7-9
j_gene: TRBJ2-6
d_gene: TRBD1
abundance: -
CDR3aa: CASSVGTGGAHSGANVLTF
CDR3nt: TGTGCCAGCAGCGTCGGGACAGGGGGCGCCCACTCTGGGGCCAACGTCCTGACTTTC

v_gene: TRBV5-1
j_gene: TRBJ1-4
d_gene: -
abundance: -
CDR3aa: CASSLVQGTNEKLFF
CDR3nt: TGCGCCAGCAGCTTGGTACAGGGCACTAATGAAAAACTGTTTTTT

v_gene: TRBV7-8
j_gene: TRBJ2-7
d_gene: TRBD2
abundance: -
CDR3aa: CASSLATSGSINEQYF
CDR3nt: TGTGCCAGCAGCTTAGCCACAAGCGGGAGTATTAACGAGCAGTACTTC

v_gene: TRBV28
j_gene: TRBJ2-1
d_gene: -
abundance: -
CDR3aa: CASSTGGKNEQFF
CDR3nt: TGTGCCAGCAGTACCGGCGGGAAAAATGAGCAGTTCTTC

v_gene: TRBV6-5
j_gene: TRBJ2-5
d_gene: -
abundance: -
CDR3aa: CASSYGTGIRKTQYF
CDR3nt: TGTGCCAGCAGTTACGGTACGGGTATTAGGAAGACCCAGTACTTC

v_gene: TRBV6-5
j_gene: TRBJ2-2
d_gene: -
abundance: -
CDR3aa: CATCKDRNTGELFF
CDR3nt: TGTGCCACCTGTAAGGACAGGAACACCGGGGAGCTGTTTTTT

v_gene: TRBV5-4
j_gene: TRBJ2-1
d_gene: -
abundance: -
CDR3aa: CASSLQADEQFF
CDR3nt: TGTGCCAGCAGCCTACAGGCGGATGAGCAGTTCTTC

v_gene: TRBV5-1
j_gene: TRBJ1-6
d_gene: TRBD1
abundance: -
CDR3aa: CASRTGDNSPLHF
CDR3nt: TGCGCCAGCCGGACAGGGGACAATTCACCCCTCCACTTT

v_gene: TRBV11-3
j_gene: TRBJ2-5
d_gene: -
abundance: -
CDR3aa: CASSFSSGETQYF
CDR3nt: TGTGCCAGCAGCTTCTCAAGCGGAGAGACCCAGTACTTC

v_gene: TRBV6-1
j_gene: TRBJ1-5
d_gene: -
abundance: -
CDR3aa: CASSNQPQHF
CDR3nt: TGTGCCAGCAGTAATCAGCCCCAGCATTTT

v_gene: TRBV6-6
j_gene: TRBJ2-4
d_gene: -
abundance: -
CDR3aa: CASSYSSGAKNIQYF
CDR3nt: TGTGCCAGCAGTTACTCGTCTGGGGCCAAAAACATTCAGTACTTC

v_gene: TRBV5-1
j_gene: TRBJ2-3
d_gene: -
abundance: -
CDR3aa: CASSLASDTQYF
CDR3nt: TGCGCCAGCAGCTTGGCCTCAGATACGCAGTATTTT

v_gene: TRBV6-5
j_gene: TRBJ2-1
d_gene: -
abundance: -
CDR3aa: CASSRALTDNEQFF
CDR3nt: TGTGCCAGCAGTCGGGCCCTTACCGACAATGAGCAGTTCTTC

v_gene: TRBV2
j_gene: TRBJ1-2
d_gene: -
abundance: -
CDR3aa: CARGPRASFNYGYTF
CDR3nt: TGTGCCAGGGGACCGAGGGCCAGTTTTAACTATGGCTACACCTTC

v_gene: TRBV20-1
j_gene: TRBJ1-2
d_gene: -
abundance: once
CDR3aa: CNPWGYTF
CDR3nt: TGCAACCCTTGGGGCTACACCTTC

v_gene: TRBV2
j_gene: TRBJ2-7
d_gene: TRBD1
abundance: -
CDR3aa: CASYRDRSSSYEQYF
CDR3nt: TGTGCCAGCTACCGGGACAGGTCCAGCTCCTACGAGCAGTACTTC

v_gene: TRBV2
j_gene: TRBJ2-3
d_gene: TRBD1
abundance: -
CDR3aa: CASRTDRGGVDTQYF
CDR3nt: TGTGCCAGCAGGACCGACAGGGGAGGAGTAGATACGCAGTATTTT

v_gene: TRBV28
j_gene: TRBJ1-1
d_gene: -
abundance: few
CDR3aa: CASGHFTEAFF
CDR3nt: TGTGCCAGCGGCCATTTCACTGAAGCTTTCTTT

v_gene: TRBV19
j_gene: TRBJ1-1
d_gene: -
abundance: medium-sized
CDR3aa: CASSVWGLDTEAFF
CDR3nt: TGTGCCAGTAGCGTGTGGGGGTTGGACACTGAAGCTTTCTTT

v_gene: TRBV28
j_gene: TRBJ1-1
d_gene: -
abundance: few
CDR3aa: CAITTAGTEAFF
CDR3nt: TGTGCCATCACCACGGCGGGAACTGAAGCTTTCTTT

v_gene: TRBV7-6
j_gene: TRBJ2-1
d_gene: TRBD2
abundance: -
CDR3aa: CASSPAGGNEQFF
CDR3nt: TGTGCCAGCAGCCCAGCGGGAGGGAATGAGCAGTTCTTC

v_gene: TRBV28
j_gene: TRBJ2-5
d_gene: TRBD2
abundance: -
CDR3aa: CASSFFGGEETQYF
CDR3nt: TGTGCCAGCAGTTTCTTCGGGGGGGAGGAGACCCAGTACTTC

v_gene: TRBV5-1
j_gene: TRBJ1-1
d_gene: TRBD1
abundance: -
CDR3aa: CASRATGGGSDTEAFF
CDR3nt: TGCGCCAGCAGGGCTACAGGGGGCGGGAGCGACACTGAAGCTTTCTTT

v_gene: TRBV5-5
j_gene: TRBJ1-4
d_gene: -
abundance: -
CDR3aa: CASSPRWSNEKLFF
CDR3nt: TGTGCCAGCAGCCCCCGTTGGTCTAATGAAAAACTGTTTTTT

v_gene: TRBV7-3
j_gene: TRBJ2-5
d_gene: TRBD2
abundance: -
CDR3aa: CASSPGGAGGETQYF
CDR3nt: TGTGCCAGCAGCCCAGGCGGGGCCGGGGGGGAGACCCAGTACTTC

v_gene: TRBV7-9
j_gene: TRBJ2-3
d_gene: -
abundance: -
CDR3aa: CASSLMGGGTQYF
CDR3nt: TGTGCCAGCAGCTTAATGGGAGGGGGTACGCAGTATTTT

v_gene: TRBV5-4
j_gene: TRBJ2-2
d_gene: -
abundance: -
CDR3aa: CASSTYTGELFF
CDR3nt: TGTGCCAGCAGCACTTACACCGGGGAGCTGTTTTTT

v_gene: TRBV4-3
j_gene: TRBJ2-1
d_gene: TRBD1
abundance: -
CDR3aa: CASSLERGRGNEQFF
CDR3nt: TGCGCCAGCAGCCTTGAGAGGGGGCGCGGGAATGAGCAGTTCTTC

v_gene: TRBV28
j_gene: TRBJ2-1
d_gene: -
abundance: -
CDR3aa: CASSFSENEQFF
CDR3nt: TGTGCCAGCAGTTTCTCGGAGAATGAGCAGTTCTTC

v_gene: TRBV7-3
j_gene: TRBJ2-1
d_gene: TRBD2
abundance: -
CDR3aa: CASSLNPAGDNEQFF
CDR3nt: TGTGCCAGCAGCTTAAATCCAGCGGGGGACAATGAGCAGTTCTTC

v_gene: TRBV5-1
j_gene: TRBJ2-7
d_gene: -
abundance: -
CDR3aa: CASSLVGNSYEQYF
CDR3nt: TGCGCCAGCAGCTTGGTGGGGAACTCCTACGAGCAGTACTTC